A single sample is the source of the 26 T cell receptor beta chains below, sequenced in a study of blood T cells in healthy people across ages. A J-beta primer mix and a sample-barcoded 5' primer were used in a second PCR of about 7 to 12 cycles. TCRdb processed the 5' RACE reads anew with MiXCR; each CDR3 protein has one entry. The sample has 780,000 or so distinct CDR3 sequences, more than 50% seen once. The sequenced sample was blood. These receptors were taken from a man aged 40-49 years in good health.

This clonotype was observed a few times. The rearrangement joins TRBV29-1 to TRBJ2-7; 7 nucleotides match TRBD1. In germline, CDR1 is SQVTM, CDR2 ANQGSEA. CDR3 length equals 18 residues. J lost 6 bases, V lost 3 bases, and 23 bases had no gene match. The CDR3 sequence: CSVDLTGLVVSGCCEQYF. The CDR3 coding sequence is TGCAGCGTTGACCTGACAGGGCTCGTCGTTTCGGGCTGTTGCGAGCAGTACTTC.

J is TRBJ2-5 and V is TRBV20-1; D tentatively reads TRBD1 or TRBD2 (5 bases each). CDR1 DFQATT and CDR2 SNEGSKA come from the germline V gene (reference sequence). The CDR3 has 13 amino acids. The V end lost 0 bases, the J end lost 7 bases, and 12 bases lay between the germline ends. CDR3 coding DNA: TGCAGTGCTAGAGACCGGGACCCCAGGACCCAGTACTTC. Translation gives CSARDRDPRTQYF.

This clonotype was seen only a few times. The DNA for the CDR3 is TGTGCCAGCAGCCCTAGGCAAGGGAGTGGGAAGTACTTC. Translating it yields CASSPRQGSGKYF. The gene calls are TRBV3-1 and TRBJ2-5; perhaps TRBD2 as D (5 bases). The CDR3 length is 13 residues. Germline V gives CDR1 LGHDT, CDR2 YNNKEL (reference sequence). The ends were cut back, 4 bases at V and 12 bases at J, with 18 bases in the middle.

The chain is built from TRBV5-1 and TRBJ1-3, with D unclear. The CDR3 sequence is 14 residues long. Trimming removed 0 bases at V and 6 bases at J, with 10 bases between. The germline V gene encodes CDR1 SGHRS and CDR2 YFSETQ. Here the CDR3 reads CASSLGGMLNTIYF. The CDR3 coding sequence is TGCGCCAGCAGCTTGGGCGGGATGTTAAACACCATATATTTT.

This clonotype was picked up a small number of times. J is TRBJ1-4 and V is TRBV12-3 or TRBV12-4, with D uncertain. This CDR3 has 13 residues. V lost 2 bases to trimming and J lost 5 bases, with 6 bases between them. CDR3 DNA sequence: TGTGCCAGCAGTTTAACAAACAATGAAAAACTGTTTTTT. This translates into CASSLTNNEKLFF.

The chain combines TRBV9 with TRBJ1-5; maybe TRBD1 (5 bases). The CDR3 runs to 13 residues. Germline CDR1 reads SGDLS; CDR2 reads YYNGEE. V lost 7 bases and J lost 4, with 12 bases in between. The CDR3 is CASGDSLNQPQHF. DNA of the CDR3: TGTGCCAGCGGGGACTCCCTGAATCAGCCCCAGCATTTT.

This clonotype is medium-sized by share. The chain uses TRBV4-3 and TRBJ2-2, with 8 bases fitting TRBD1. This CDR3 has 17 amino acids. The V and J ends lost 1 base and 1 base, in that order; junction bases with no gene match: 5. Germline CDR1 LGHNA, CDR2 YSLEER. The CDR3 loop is CASSQVGRGRNTGELFF. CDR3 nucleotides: TGCGCCAGCAGCCAAGTCGGCAGGGGGCGGAACACCGGGGAGCTGTTTTTT.

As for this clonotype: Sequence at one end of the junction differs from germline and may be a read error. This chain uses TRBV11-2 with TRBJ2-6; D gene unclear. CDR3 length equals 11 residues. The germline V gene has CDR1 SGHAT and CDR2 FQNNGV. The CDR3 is CTSSMANVLTF. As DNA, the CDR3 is TGTACCAGCAGTATGGCCAACGTCCTGACTTTC.

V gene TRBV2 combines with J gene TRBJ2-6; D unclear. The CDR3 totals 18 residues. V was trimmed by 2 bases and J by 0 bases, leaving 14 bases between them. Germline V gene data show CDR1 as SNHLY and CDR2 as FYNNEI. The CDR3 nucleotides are TGTGCCAGCAGTGAATATTGGGGTGGCGTCTCTGGGGCCAACGTCCTGACTTTC. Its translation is CASSEYWGGVSGANVLTF.

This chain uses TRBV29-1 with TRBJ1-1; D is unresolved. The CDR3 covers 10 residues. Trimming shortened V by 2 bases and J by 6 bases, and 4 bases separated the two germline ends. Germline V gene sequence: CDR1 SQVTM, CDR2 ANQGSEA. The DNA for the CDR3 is TGCAGCGTTGAAATGTCTGAAGCTTTCTTT. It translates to CSVEMSEAFF.

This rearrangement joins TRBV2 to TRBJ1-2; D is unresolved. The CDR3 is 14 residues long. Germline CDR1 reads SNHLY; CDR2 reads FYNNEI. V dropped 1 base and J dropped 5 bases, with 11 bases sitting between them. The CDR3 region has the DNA TGTGCCAGCAGTGAAGGAAGGGCGGGGTATGGCTACACCTTC. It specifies CASSEGRAGYGYTF.

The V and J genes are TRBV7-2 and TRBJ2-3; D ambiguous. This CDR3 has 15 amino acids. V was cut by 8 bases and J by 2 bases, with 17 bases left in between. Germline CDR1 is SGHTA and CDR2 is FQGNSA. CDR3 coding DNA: TGTGCCAGCGGCGGCGACCAGCTTTACACAGATACGCAGTATTTT. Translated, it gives CASGGDQLYTDTQYF. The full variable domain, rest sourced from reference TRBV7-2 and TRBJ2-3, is GAGVSQSPSNKVTEKGKDVELRCDPISGHTALYWYRQSLGQGLEFLIYFQGNSAPDKSGLPSDRFSAERTGGSVSTLTIQRTQQEDSAVYLCASGGDQLYTDTQYFGPGTRLTVL.

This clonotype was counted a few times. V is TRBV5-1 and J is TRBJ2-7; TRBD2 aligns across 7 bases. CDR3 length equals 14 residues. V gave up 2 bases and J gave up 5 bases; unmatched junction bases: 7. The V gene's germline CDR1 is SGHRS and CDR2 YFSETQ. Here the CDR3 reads CASSLSGGRDEQYF. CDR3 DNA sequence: TGCGCCAGCAGCTTATCGGGGGGTCGGGACGAGCAGTACTTC.

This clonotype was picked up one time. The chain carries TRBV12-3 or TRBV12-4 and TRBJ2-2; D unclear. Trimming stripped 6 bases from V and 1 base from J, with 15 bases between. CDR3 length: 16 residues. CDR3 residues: CASSTHGPGNTGELFF. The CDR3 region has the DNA TGTGCCAGCAGCACCCACGGGCCAGGGAACACCGGGGAGCTGTTTTTT.

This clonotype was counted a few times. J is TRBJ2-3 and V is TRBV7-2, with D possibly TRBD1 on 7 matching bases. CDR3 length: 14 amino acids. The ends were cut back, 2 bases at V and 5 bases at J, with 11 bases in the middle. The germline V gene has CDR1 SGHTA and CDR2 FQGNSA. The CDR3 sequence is CASSLQGGQDTQYF. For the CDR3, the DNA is TGTGCCAGCAGCTTACAGGGGGGTCAAGATACGCAGTATTTT.

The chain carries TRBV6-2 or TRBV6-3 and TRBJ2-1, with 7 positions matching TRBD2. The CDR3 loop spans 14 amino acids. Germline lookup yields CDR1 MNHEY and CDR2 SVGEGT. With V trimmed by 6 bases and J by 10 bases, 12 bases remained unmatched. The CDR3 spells CASSRLADLSEQFF. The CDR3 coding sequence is TGTGCCAGCAGCCGTCTAGCGGACCTAAGCGAGCAGTTCTTC.

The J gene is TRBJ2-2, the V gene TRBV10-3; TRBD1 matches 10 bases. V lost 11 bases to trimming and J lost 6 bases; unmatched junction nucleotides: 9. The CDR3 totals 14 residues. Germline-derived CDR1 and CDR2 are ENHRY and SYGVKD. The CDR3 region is CAARGDRGPGELFF. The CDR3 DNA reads TGTGCCGCCCGAGGGGACAGGGGTCCCGGGGAGCTGTTTTTT.

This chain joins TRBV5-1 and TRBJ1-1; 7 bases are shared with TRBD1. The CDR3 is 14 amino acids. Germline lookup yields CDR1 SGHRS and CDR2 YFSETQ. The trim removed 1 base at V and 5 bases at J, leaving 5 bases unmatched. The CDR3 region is CASSLKQTGTEAFF. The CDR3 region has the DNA TGCGCCAGCAGCTTGAAACAGACAGGGACTGAAGCTTTCTTT. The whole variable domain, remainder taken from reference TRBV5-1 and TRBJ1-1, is KAGVTQTPRYLIKTRGQQVTLSCSPISGHRSVSWYQQTPGQGLQFLFEYFSETQRNKGNFPGRFSGRQFSNSRSEMNVSTLELGDSALYLCASSLKQTGTEAFFGQGTRLTVV.

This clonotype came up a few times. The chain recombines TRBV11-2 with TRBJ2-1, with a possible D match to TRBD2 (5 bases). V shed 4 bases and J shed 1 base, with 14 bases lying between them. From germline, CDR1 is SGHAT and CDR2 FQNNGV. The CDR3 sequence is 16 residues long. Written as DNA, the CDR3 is TGTGCCAGCAGCTCCCTGACGGGAACTTCCTACAATGAGCAGTTCTTC. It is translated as CASSSLTGTSYNEQFF. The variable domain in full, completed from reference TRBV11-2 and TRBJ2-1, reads EAGVAQSPRYKIIEKRQSVAFWCNPISGHATLYWYQQILGQGPKLLIQFQNNGVVDDSQLPKDRFSAERLKGVDSTLKIQPAKLEDSAVYLCASSSLTGTSYNEQFFGPGTRLTVL.

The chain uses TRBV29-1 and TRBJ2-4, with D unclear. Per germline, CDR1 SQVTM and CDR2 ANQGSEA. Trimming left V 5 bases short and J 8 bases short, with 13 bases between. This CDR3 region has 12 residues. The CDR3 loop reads CSVFSMADIQYF. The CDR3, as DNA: TGCAGCGTTTTTAGCATGGCTGACATTCAGTACTTC.

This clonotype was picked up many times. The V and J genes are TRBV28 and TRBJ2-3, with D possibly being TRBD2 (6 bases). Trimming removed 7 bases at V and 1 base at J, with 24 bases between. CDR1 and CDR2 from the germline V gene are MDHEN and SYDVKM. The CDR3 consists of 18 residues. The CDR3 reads CASTSFEGLGGGTDTQYF. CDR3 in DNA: TGTGCCAGCACCAGTTTCGAAGGGCTCGGGGGAGGCACAGATACGCAGTATTTT. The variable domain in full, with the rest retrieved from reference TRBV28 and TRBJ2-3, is DVKVTQSSRYLVKRTGEKVFLECVQDMDHENMFWYRQDPGLGLRLIYFSYDVKMKEKGDIPEGYSVSREKKERFSLILESASTNQTSMYLCASTSFEGLGGGTDTQYFGPGTRLTVL.

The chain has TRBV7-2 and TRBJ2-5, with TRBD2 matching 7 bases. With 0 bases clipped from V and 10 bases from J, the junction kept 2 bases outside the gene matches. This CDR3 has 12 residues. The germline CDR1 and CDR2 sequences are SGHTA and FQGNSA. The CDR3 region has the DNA TGTGCCAGCAGCTTAGCGCGGGAGTACCAGTACTTC. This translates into CASSLAREYQYF.

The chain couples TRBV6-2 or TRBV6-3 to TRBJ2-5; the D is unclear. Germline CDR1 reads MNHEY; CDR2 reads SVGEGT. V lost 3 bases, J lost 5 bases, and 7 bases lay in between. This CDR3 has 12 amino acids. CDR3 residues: CASSYYAETQYF. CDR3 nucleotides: TGTGCCAGCAGTTATTACGCGGAGACCCAGTACTTC.

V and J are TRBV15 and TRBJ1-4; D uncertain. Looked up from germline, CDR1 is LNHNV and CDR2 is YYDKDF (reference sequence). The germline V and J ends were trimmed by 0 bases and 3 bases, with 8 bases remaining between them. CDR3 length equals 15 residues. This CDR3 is CATSRDRRANEKLFF. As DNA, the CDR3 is TGTGCCACCAGCAGAGATAGGAGGGCTAATGAAAAACTGTTTTTT.

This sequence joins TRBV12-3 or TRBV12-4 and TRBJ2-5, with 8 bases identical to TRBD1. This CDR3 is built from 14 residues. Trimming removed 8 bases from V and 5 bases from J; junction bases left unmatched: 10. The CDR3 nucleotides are TGTGCCAGCTCATTCCACAGGGGGAGGGAGACCCAGTACTTC. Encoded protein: CASSFHRGRETQYF.

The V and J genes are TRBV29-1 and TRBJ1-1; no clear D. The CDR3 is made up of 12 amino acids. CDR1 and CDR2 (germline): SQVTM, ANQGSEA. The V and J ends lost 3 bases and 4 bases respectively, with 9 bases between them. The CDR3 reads CSVDGVVTEAFF. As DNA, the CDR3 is TGCAGCGTTGATGGGGTCGTCACTGAAGCTTTCTTT.